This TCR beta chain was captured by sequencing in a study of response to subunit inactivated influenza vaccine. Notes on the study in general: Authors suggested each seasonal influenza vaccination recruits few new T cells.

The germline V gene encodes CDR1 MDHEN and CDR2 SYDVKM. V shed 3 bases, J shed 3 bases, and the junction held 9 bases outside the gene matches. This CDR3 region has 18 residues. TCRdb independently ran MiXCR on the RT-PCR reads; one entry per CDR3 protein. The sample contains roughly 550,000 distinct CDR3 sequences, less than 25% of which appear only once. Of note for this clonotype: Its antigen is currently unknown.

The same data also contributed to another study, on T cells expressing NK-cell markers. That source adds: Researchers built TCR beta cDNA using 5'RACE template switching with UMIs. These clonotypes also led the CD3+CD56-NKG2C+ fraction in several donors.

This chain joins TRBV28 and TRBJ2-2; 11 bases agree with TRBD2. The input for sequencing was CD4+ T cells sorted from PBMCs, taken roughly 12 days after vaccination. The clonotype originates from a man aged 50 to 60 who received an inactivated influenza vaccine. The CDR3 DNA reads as TGTGCCAGCAGTTTTTGGCTAGCGGGGGGAAAAGACACCGGGGAGCTGTTTTTT. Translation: CASSFWLAGGKDTGELFF.